The 8 T cell receptor beta chains below were found in one sample sequenced in a study of identical twins. TCRdb itself ran the 5' RACE reads through MiXCR, one entry per CDR3 protein. The sample records 700,000 or so distinct CDR3 sequences, 21% being singletons. These data also featured in a second study, about T cells expressing NK-cell markers.

The sequenced material came from PBMCs. These receptors all stem from a woman aged 18 to 35 in good health.

This chain connects TRBV20-1 to TRBJ2-7; D is unclear. In germline, CDR1 is DFQATT, CDR2 SNEGSKA (reference sequence). CDR3 size: 13 residues. The ends were cut back, 0 bases at V and 4 bases at J, with 10 bases in the middle. CDR3: CSAREGSVYEQYF. CDR3 bases: TGCAGTGCTAGAGAGGGTAGTGTATACGAGCAGTACTTC.

This clonotype was seen ten or more times. The genes are TRBV20-1 and TRBJ1-4; D perhaps matches TRBD1 (5 bases). The V end lost 6 bases, the J end lost 8 bases, and 13 bases lay between the germline ends. Germline values: CDR1 DFQATT, CDR2 SNEGSKA (reference sequence). This CDR3 is 12 amino acids long. CDR3 bases: TGCAGTGCAAGGGGCTCCTGGGAAAAACTGTTTTTT. The encoded protein is CSARGSWEKLFF.

This clonotype was counted a few times. V usage is TRBV5-1 and J usage is TRBJ2-1, with TRBD2 identical over 11 bases. Germline V gives CDR1 SGHRS, CDR2 YFSETQ. There are 16 residues in the CDR3. V shed 0 bases and J 2 bases; nucleotides not matched to a gene: 1. CDR3 residues: CASSLGLAGPYNEQFF. CDR3 coding DNA: TGCGCCAGCAGCTTGGGACTAGCGGGGCCCTACAATGAGCAGTTCTTC.

This clonotype occurred a few times. V usage is TRBV5-6 and J usage is TRBJ2-1, with D possibly being TRBD2 (6 bases). The CDR3 consists of 16 residues. The germline V gene has CDR1 SGHDT and CDR2 YYEEEE. V was trimmed by 2 bases and J by 3 bases, leaving 15 bases between them. DNA of the CDR3: TGTGCCAGCAGCTTAGGCAGGCAGGGAGGCTACAATGAGCAGTTCTTC. Its translation: CASSLGRQGGYNEQFF.

This sequence joins TRBV18 and TRBJ1-5, with D uncertain. Germline V gene data show CDR1 as KGHSH and CDR2 as LQKENI. The V and J ends lost 2 bases and 2 bases respectively, with 19 bases between them. The CDR3 consists of 18 residues. The CDR3 sequence: CASSPSFQTLGGNQPQHF. The CDR3 bases are TGTGCCAGCTCACCAAGCTTTCAAACCCTAGGCGGCAATCAGCCCCAGCATTTT. The full variable domain, in which reference TRBV18 and TRBJ1-5 provide the parts outside the CDR3, is NAGVMQNPRHLVRRRGQEARLRCSPMKGHSHVYWYRQLPEEGLKFMVYLQKENIIDESGMPKERFSAEFPKEGPSILRIQQVVRGDSAAYFCASSPSFQTLGGNQPQHFGDGTRLSIL.

In this sample, this clonotype turned up a few times. The J gene is TRBJ2-7, the V gene TRBV20-1; D may be TRBD2 (6 bases). The V gene lost 3 bases and the J gene lost 3 bases, with 12 bases spanning the gap. Germline CDR1 and CDR2: DFQATT and SNEGSKA (reference sequence). There are 13 residues in the CDR3. DNA of the CDR3: TGCAGTGCTAGGGACTACCCTATCTACGAGCAGTACTTC. It codes for CSARDYPIYEQYF.

This sequence joins TRBV27 and TRBJ2-3; D remains unclear. The CDR3 consists of 13 residues. Trimming took 6 bases from V and 5 from J, leaving 12 bases between them. Germline values: CDR1 MNHEY, CDR2 SMNVEV (reference sequence). CDR3 sequence reads: CASRPGAGDTQYF. CDR3 sequence (DNA): TGTGCCAGCAGGCCGGGTGCAGGAGATACGCAGTATTTT.

J is TRBJ2-7 and V is TRBV5-1, with D possibly called TRBD1 or TRBD2 (5 bases each). The CDR3 totals 13 residues. Germline lookup yields CDR1 SGHRS and CDR2 YFSETQ. V was clipped by 7 bases and J by 3 bases, with 14 bases between them. The CDR3 bases are TGCGCCAGCCGCGACCCGGGGCACTACGAGCAGTACTTC. Encoded protein: CASRDPGHYEQYF.